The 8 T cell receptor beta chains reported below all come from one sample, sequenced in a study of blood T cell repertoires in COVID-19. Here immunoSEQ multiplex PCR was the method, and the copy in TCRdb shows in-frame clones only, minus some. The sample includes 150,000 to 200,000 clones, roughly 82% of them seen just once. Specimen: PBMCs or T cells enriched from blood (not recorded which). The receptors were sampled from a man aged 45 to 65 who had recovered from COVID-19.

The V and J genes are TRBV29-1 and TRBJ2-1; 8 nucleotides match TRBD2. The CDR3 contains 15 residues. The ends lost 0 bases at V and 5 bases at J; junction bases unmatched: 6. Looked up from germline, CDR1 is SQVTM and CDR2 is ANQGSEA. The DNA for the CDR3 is TGCAGCGTTGAAGAGGGTAGCGGGACCCACAATGAGCAGTTCTTC. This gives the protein CSVEEGSGTHNEQFF.

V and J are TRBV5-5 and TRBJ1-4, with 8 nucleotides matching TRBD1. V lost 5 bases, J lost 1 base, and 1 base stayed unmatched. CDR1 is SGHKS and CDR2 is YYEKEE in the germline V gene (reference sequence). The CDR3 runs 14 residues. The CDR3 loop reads CASRQGGTNEKLFF. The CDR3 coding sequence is TGTGCCAGCAGACAGGGGGGAACTAATGAAAAACTGTTTTTT.

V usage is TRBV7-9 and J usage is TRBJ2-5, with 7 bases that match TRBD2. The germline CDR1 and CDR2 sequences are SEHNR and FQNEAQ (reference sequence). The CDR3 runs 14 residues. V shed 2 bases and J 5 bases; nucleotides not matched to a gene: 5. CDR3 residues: CASSLYDGGETQYF. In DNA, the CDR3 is TGTGCCAGCAGCTTATATGACGGGGGGGAGACCCAGTACTTC. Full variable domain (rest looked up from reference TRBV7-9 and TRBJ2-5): DTGVSQNPRHKITKRGQNVTFRCDPISEHNRLYWYRQTLGQGPEFLTYFQNEAQLEKSRLLSDRFSAERPKGSFSTLEIQRTEQGDSAMYLCASSLYDGGETQYFGPGTRLLVL.

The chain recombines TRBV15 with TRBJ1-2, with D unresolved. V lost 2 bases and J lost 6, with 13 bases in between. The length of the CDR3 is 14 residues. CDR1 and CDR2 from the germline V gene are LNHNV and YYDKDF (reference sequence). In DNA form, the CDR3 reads TGTGCCACCAGCAGATCGGGGAGAAGGGATGGCTACACCTTC. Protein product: CATSRSGRRDGYTF. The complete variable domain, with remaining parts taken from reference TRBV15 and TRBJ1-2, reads DAMVIQNPRYQVTQFGKPVTLSCSQTLNHNVMYWYQQKSSQAPKLLFHYYDKDFNNEADTPDNFQSRRPNTSFCFLDIRSPGLGDTAMYLCATSRSGRRDGYTFGSGTRLTVV.

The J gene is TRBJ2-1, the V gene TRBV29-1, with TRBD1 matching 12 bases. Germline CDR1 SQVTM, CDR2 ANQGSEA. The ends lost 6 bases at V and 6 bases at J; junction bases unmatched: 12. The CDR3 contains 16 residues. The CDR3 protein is CSVEKRGQGAGNEQFF. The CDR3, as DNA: TGCAGCGTGGAAAAAAGGGGACAGGGGGCGGGCAATGAGCAGTTCTTC.

The CDR3 loop is CASETGGSYNSPLHF. The DNA of the CDR3 is TGTGCCAGTGAGACAGGGGGCTCCTATAATTCACCCCTCCACTTT. The chain couples TRBV19 to TRBJ1-6, with 9 bases identical to TRBD1. Germline assignment: CDR1 LNHDA and CDR2 SQIVND (reference sequence). V lost 8 bases, J lost 0 bases, and 2 bases stayed unmatched. This CDR3 has 15 residues.

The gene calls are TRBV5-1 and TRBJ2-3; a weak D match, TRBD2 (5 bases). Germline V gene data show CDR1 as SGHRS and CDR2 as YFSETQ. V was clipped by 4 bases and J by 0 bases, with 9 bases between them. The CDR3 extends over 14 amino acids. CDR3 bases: TGCGCCAGCAGCGAGCCTAGCAGCACAGATACGCAGTATTTT. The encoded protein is CASSEPSSTDTQYF.

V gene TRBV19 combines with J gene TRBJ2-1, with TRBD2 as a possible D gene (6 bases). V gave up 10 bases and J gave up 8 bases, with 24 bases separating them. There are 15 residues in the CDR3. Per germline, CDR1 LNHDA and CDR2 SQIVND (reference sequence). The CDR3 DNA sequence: TGTGCCACGAGGACTAAGGGCGAGCGGGTTCATGAGCAGTTCTTC. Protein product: CATRTKGERVHEQFF.